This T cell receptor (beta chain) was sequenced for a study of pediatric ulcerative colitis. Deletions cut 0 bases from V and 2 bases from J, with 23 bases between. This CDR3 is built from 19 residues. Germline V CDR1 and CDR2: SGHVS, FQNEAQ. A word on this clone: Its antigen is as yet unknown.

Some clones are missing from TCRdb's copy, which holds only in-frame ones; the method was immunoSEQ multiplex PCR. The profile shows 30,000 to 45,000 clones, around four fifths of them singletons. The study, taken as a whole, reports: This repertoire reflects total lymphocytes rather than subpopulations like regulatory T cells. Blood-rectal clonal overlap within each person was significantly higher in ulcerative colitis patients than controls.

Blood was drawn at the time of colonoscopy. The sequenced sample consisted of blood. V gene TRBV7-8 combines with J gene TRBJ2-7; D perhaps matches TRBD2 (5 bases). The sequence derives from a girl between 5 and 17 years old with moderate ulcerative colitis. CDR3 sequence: CASSLAAGLALGLPYEQYF. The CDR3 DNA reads TGTGCCAGCAGCTTAGCGGCCGGGCTCGCCCTCGGACTTCCCTACGAGCAGTACTTC.